These 24 T cell receptor beta chains share one sample of origin, sequenced in a study of radiation and T cells in renal cell carcinoma. Time point here: blood 2 weeks post-SBRT. Treatment reported: 15 Gy SBRT to primary tumor, nephrectomy 4 weeks later. Here immunoSEQ multiplex PCR was the method, and the copy in TCRdb shows in-frame clones only, minus some. The data show around 60,000 clones, around three quarters seen once. The starting material was blood, obtained from a patient whose treatment included radiotherapy and nephrectomy. These receptor sequences come from a man in his fifties or sixties with renal cell carcinoma.

The genes are TRBV7-8 and TRBJ1-1; the D is unclear. CDR3 length equals 15 residues. Trimming pared 1 base from V and 0 bases from J, leaving 9 bases between. CDR1 is SGHVS, CDR2 FQNEAQ, per germline. The CDR3: CASSLEPGMNTEAFF. For the CDR3, the DNA is TGTGCCAGCAGCTTAGAACCGGGCATGAACACTGAAGCTTTCTTT.

The chain joins TRBV27 to TRBJ2-2; a possible D gene is TRBD1 (6 bases). The CDR3 has 16 amino acids. The V and J ends lost 0 bases and 1 base respectively, with 9 bases between them. The germline CDR1 and CDR2 sequences are MNHEY and SMNVEV (reference sequence). Written as DNA, the CDR3 is TGTGCCAGCAGTTTATCAACAGGGTGGAACACCGGGGAGCTGTTTTTT. This translates into CASSLSTGWNTGELFF.

This sequence joins TRBV30 and TRBJ1-3; D gene uncertain. From germline, CDR1 is GTSNPN and CDR2 SVGIG (reference sequence). The ends were cut back, 0 bases at V and 5 bases at J, with 26 bases in the middle. This CDR3 region has 19 residues. In DNA form, the CDR3 reads TGTGCCTGGAGTGTGGCGATCCTCTCATCCCCAGGAGCGAGAAACACCATATATTTT. This codes for CAWSVAILSSPGARNTIYF.

This clone was seen once. The rearrangement links TRBV5-1 to TRBJ2-5; 9 bases are a match to TRBD2. From germline, CDR1 is SGHRS and CDR2 YFSETQ. This CDR3 region has 15 residues. V lost 4 bases to trimming and J lost 4 bases; unmatched junction nucleotides: 8. The CDR3 region is CASSGSGGPPETQYF. As DNA, the CDR3 is TGCGCCAGCAGCGGTAGCGGGGGACCCCCAGAGACCCAGTACTTC. Full variable domain (remainder filled in from reference TRBV5-1 and TRBJ2-5): KAGVTQTPRYLIKTRGQQVTLSCSPISGHRSVSWYQQTPGQGLQFLFEYFSETQRNKGNFPGRFSGRQFSNSRSEMNVSTLELGDSALYLCASSGSGGPPETQYFGPGTRLLVL.

CDR3 protein: CATSRDQAGGITDTQYF. The CDR3 coding sequence is TGTGCCACCAGCAGAGATCAAGCGGGAGGGATCACAGATACGCAGTATTTT. This chain uses TRBV15 with TRBJ2-3, with 10 positions matching TRBD2. The CDR3 length is 17 residues. Trimming at V came to 0 bases and at J to 2 bases, leaving 5 bases not matched to a gene. In germline, CDR1 is LNHNV, CDR2 YYDKDF (reference sequence).

The V gene is TRBV6-5, the J gene TRBJ1-1; 7 bases line up with TRBD1. The ends lost 4 bases at V and 2 bases at J; junction bases unmatched: 7. There are 15 residues in the CDR3. Germline V gives CDR1 MNHEY, CDR2 SVGAGI. Written as DNA, the CDR3 is TGTGCCAGCAGTTCCAGGGGGACAATAAACACTGAAGCTTTCTTT. Amino acid sequence: CASSSRGTINTEAFF.

This sequence joins TRBV10-1 and TRBJ2-5; the D gene could be TRBD1 or TRBD2 (5 bases each). V was clipped by 11 bases and J by 0 bases, with 22 bases between them. Germline V lookup: CDR1 WNHNN, CDR2 SYGVQD (reference sequence). The CDR3 is made up of 16 amino acids. As DNA, the CDR3 is TGCGCCCGCCGACCTCTTTCCGGGACCGACCAAGAGACCCAGTACTTC. Protein product: CARRPLSGTDQETQYF.

The chain recombines TRBV6-6 with TRBJ2-7, with D perhaps matching TRBD1 (6 bases). CDR3 size: 12 residues. CDR1 MNHNY and CDR2 SVGAGI come from the germline V gene (reference sequence). Trimming cost V 4 bases and J 4 bases, with 8 bases left between them. The CDR3: CASSFTGYEQYV. CDR3 in DNA: TGTGCCAGCAGTTTTACAGGGTACGAGCAGTACGTC.

V and J are TRBV12-5 and TRBJ1-3, with D perhaps TRBD1 (5 bases). CDR1 is LGHNT and CDR2 is FRNRAP in the germline V gene. The CDR3 runs to 14 residues. The V end lost 6 bases, the J end lost 0 bases, and 9 bases lay between the germline ends. DNA for the CDR3: TGTGCTAGTGGGGGGACGCTCTCTGGAAACACCATATATTTT. Amino acid sequence: CASGGTLSGNTIYF.

The chain combines TRBV5-1 with TRBJ1-6; 7 bases agree with TRBD1. Germline-derived CDR1 and CDR2 are SGHRS and YFSETQ. This CDR3 is built from 18 residues. After removal of 4 bases from V and 0 bases from J, the junction contained 10 bases not matched to a gene. Here the CDR3 reads CASSAVNRGSSYNSPLHF. CDR3 in DNA: TGCGCCAGCAGCGCCGTTAACAGGGGATCCTCCTATAATTCACCCCTCCACTTT.

This chain joins TRBV10-2 and TRBJ1-2, with 7 positions matching TRBD1. Germline V gene lookup returns CDR1 WSHSY and CDR2 SAAADI. There are 15 residues in the CDR3. V lost 3 bases and J lost 3; bases outside the gene matches: 7. The CDR3 nucleotides read TGCGCCAGCAGTGATTCCGAGGGGGCCGACTATGGCTACACCTTC. It codes for CASSDSEGADYGYTF.

The rearrangement uses TRBV7-9 and TRBJ1-5; D not certain. The CDR3 consists of 12 residues. CDR1 is SEHNR and CDR2 is FQNEAQ in the germline V gene (reference sequence). V was clipped by 5 bases and J by 3 bases, with 5 bases between them. In DNA form, the CDR3 reads TGTGCCAGCAGCCAAAACAATCAGCCCCAGCATTTT. Translating gives CASSQNNQPQHF.

This clone was picked up a small number of times. This rearrangement joins TRBV30 to TRBJ2-2; D not resolved. The CDR3 sequence is 13 residues long. Trimming pared 0 bases from V and 7 bases from J, leaving 9 bases between. Germline loops: CDR1 GTSNPN, CDR2 SVGIG (reference sequence). The CDR3 DNA is TGTGCCTGGAGTGTTGCATCTCGCGGGGAGCTGTTTTTT. Its translation: CAWSVASRGELFF.

The V and J genes are TRBV27 and TRBJ1-2; D not certain. V lost 5 bases and J 0 bases, leaving 4 bases between the germline ends. This CDR3 has 12 amino acids. Germline CDR1 is MNHEY and CDR2 is SMNVEV (reference sequence). The CDR3 sequence is CASSKANYGYTF. The CDR3 nucleotides read TGTGCCAGCAGTAAAGCTAACTATGGCTACACCTTC.

The gene calls are TRBV15 and TRBJ1-1; D gene uncertain. Germline loops: CDR1 LNHNV, CDR2 YYDKDF (reference sequence). The length of the CDR3 is 15 residues. V dropped 5 bases and J dropped 0 bases, with 13 bases sitting between them. The CDR3 protein is CATSRESGVNTEAFF. In nucleotides, the CDR3 is TGTGCCACCAGCCGCGAATCAGGCGTGAACACTGAAGCTTTCTTT. The full variable domain, completed using reference TRBV15 and TRBJ1-1, is DAMVIQNPRYQVTQFGKPVTLSCSQTLNHNVMYWYQQKSSQAPKLLFHYYDKDFNNEADTPDNFQSRRPNTSFCFLDIRSPGLGDTAMYLCATSRESGVNTEAFFGQGTRLTVV.

The chain joins TRBV23-1 to TRBJ1-1; D might be TRBD1 (6 bases). TRBV23-1 is placed among ORFs of uncertain function. The germline V and J ends were trimmed by 2 bases and 6 bases, with 19 bases remaining between them. This CDR3 has 16 residues. The DNA for the CDR3 is TGCGCCAGCAGTCAACAGGGGTTACAGGGCTGGGCTGAAGCTTTCTTT. This encodes CASSQQGLQGWAEAFF.

V is TRBV9 and J is TRBJ1-3; the match to TRBD1 covers 7 bases. The V segment lost 3 bases and the J segment 3 bases; nucleotides outside the gene matches: 6. The CDR3 totals 15 residues. Germline CDR1 SGDLS, CDR2 YYNGEE. CDR3 nucleotides: TGTGCCAGCAGCGACGGGACAGAGATTGGAAACACCATATATTTT. As protein: CASSDGTEIGNTIYF.

The chain has TRBV28 and TRBJ2-7; TRBD2 matches at 9 bases. CDR3 size: 16 residues. Trimming at V came to 6 bases and at J to 7 bases, leaving 16 bases not matched to a gene. Per the germline V gene, CDR1 is MDHEN and CDR2 is SYDVKM. CDR3 amino acids: CASSPPRGSGSREQYV. The CDR3 DNA is TGTGCCAGCAGCCCCCCCCGGGGTAGCGGGAGTCGGGAGCAGTACGTC.

The chain carries TRBV11-3 and TRBJ2-2; D assignment may be TRBD1 or TRBD2 (5 bases each). Germline CDR1 and CDR2: SGHNT and YENEEA. The germline V and J ends were trimmed by 5 bases and 0 bases, with 13 bases remaining between them. The CDR3 has 16 amino acids. This chain's CDR3 is CASSPFSGPNTGELFF. Here the CDR3 DNA reads TGTGCCAGCAGCCCGTTTTCGGGACCGAACACCGGGGAGCTGTTTTTT.

The rearrangement links TRBV4-1 to TRBJ2-3, with D possibly matching TRBD2 (5 bases). Germline CDR1 is MGHRA and CDR2 is YSYEKL. This CDR3 is built from 17 residues. Trimming stripped 0 bases from V and 1 base from J, with 14 bases between. The CDR3 DNA reads TGCGCCAGCAGCCAAGAAGCGCTAGCATCTGGCACAGATACGCAGTATTTT. Translation: CASSQEALASGTDTQYF.

The J gene is TRBJ2-1, the V gene TRBV7-9, with TRBD2 matching over 7 bases. The CDR3 is 15 residues long. With 5 bases clipped from V and 6 bases from J, the junction kept 10 bases outside the gene matches. CDR1 SEHNR and CDR2 FQNEAQ come from the germline V gene (reference sequence). The CDR3 sequence: CASSPRLAEGNEQFF. The CDR3 DNA sequence: TGTGCCAGCAGCCCCAGACTAGCCGAAGGCAATGAGCAGTTCTTC.

The chain recombines TRBV27 with TRBJ2-2, with 10 bases identical to TRBD1. Germline V gives CDR1 MNHEY, CDR2 SMNVEV (reference sequence). After removal of 2 bases from V and 4 bases from J, the junction contained 7 bases not matched to a gene. There are 17 residues in the CDR3. The chain's CDR3 is CASSLMTGTGVTGELFF. The CDR3 coding sequence is TGTGCCAGCAGTTTAATGACCGGGACAGGGGTCACCGGGGAGCTGTTTTTT.

CDR3: CASSLVLGTDWDTEAFF. The DNA of the CDR3 is TGTGCCAGCAGCTTGGTTCTAGGGACCGATTGGGACACTGAAGCTTTCTTT. This chain uses TRBV5-4 with TRBJ1-1; TRBD1 is a possible D gene (5 bases). The CDR3 totals 17 residues. CDR1 is SGHNT and CDR2 is YYREEE in the germline V gene (reference sequence). The V end was cut by 0 bases, the J end by 3 bases, with 18 bases between.

The chain combines TRBV2 with TRBJ2-5; unclear D gene. This CDR3 has 13 amino acids. Germline CDR1 is SNHLY and CDR2 is FYNNEI. Between the trimmed V and J ends, which lost 7 bases and 4 bases, there was a span of 13 bases. The CDR3 protein is CASNADGLETQYF. In nucleotides, the CDR3 is TGTGCCAGCAATGCCGATGGCTTAGAGACCCAGTACTTC.